Below, 21 T cell receptor beta chains from the same sample are listed, as sequenced in a study of blood T cell repertoires in COVID-19. The assay was immunoSEQ multiplex PCR, and TCRdb's table has in-frame clones only and misses some. Here the sample spans some 190,000 clones, around 90% being singletons. Sequences were obtained from peripheral blood. The receptors stem from a man between 18 and 29 years old with active or convalescent COVID-19.

J is TRBJ1-1 and V is TRBV2; D not resolved. Per germline, CDR1 SNHLY and CDR2 FYNNEI. The V end lost 5 bases, the J end lost 0 bases, and 7 bases lay between the germline ends. This CDR3 spans 13 amino acids. The CDR3 DNA reads as TGTGCCAGCAGTTTGTCCGTGAACACTGAAGCTTTCTTT. This gives the protein CASSLSVNTEAFF.

The rearrangement joins TRBV10-2 to TRBJ2-1; 13 bases align to TRBD2. CDR1 and CDR2 from the germline V gene are WSHSY and SAAADI. The CDR3 has 14 residues. V was clipped by 7 bases and J by 6 bases; unmatched bases: 3. This CDR3 is CASTWTSGGNEQFF. The CDR3 DNA follows: TGCGCCAGCACCTGGACTAGCGGGGGCAATGAGCAGTTCTTC.

The V gene is TRBV19, the J gene TRBJ1-2; no definite D call. CDR1 and CDR2 (germline): LNHDA, SQIVND (reference sequence). The CDR3 sequence is 13 residues long. V lost 6 bases and J lost 7, with 15 bases in between. The CDR3: CASSKLRGGGYTF. CDR3 nucleotide sequence: TGTGCCAGTAGCAAACTACGGGGAGGTGGCTACACCTTC.

V usage is TRBV28 and J usage is TRBJ2-4; TRBD1 is a possible D gene (6 bases). The CDR3 totals 20 residues. The germline CDR1 and CDR2 sequences are MDHEN and SYDVKM. The V and J ends lost 5 bases and 10 bases respectively, with 36 bases between them. CDR3 sequence reads: CASSPRQAQGSKGSRGIQYF. The CDR3 DNA reads as TGTGCCAGCAGTCCTAGACAGGCGCAAGGCAGCAAGGGTAGTAGGGGAATTCAGTACTTC.

The chain carries TRBV10-3 and TRBJ1-1; 8 bases line up with TRBD1. With V trimmed by 7 bases and J by 5 bases, 9 bases remained unmatched. Germline CDR1 is ENHRY and CDR2 is SYGVKD. This CDR3 comprises 14 residues. This CDR3 reads CAITSDRDATEAFF. The CDR3, as DNA: TGTGCCATCACTTCGGACAGGGATGCGACTGAAGCTTTCTTT.

The chain recombines TRBV7-9 with TRBJ1-4; a possible D gene is TRBD1 (5 bases). V lost 0 bases and J lost 16, with 12 bases in between. This CDR3 comprises 12 residues. Per the germline V gene, CDR1 is SEHNR and CDR2 is FQNEAQ (reference sequence). This CDR3 reads CASSLAGRDWFF. Written as DNA, the CDR3 is TGTGCCAGCAGCTTAGCTGGCAGGGATTGGTTTTTT.

This clone appeared a few times. The genes are TRBV27 and TRBJ2-1, with D unclear. The CDR3 contains 16 residues. Per the germline V gene, CDR1 is MNHEY and CDR2 is SMNVEV (reference sequence). Trimming removed 3 bases at V and 0 bases at J, with 12 bases between. The CDR3 coding sequence is TGTGCCAGCAGTTTCTCCGTTGGTAGCTCCTACAATGAGCAGTTCTTC. Protein: CASSFSVGSSYNEQFF.

This clone turned up a few times. The V and J genes are TRBV29-1 and TRBJ1-6; 9 bases line up with TRBD1. V shed 5 bases and J 7 bases; nucleotides not matched to a gene: 6. The germline V gene has CDR1 SQVTM and CDR2 ANQGSEA. The CDR3 loop spans 14 amino acids. CDR3: CSVSSGQGNSPLHF. The CDR3 nucleotides read TGCAGCGTTTCTTCAGGACAGGGGAATTCACCCCTCCACTTT.

This clone showed up just once. The V gene is TRBV9, the J gene TRBJ2-1; tentatively, D is TRBD1 (5 bases). The CDR3 sequence is 17 residues long. From germline, CDR1 is SGDLS and CDR2 YYNGEE. The V end was cut by 2 bases, the J end by 3 bases, with 18 bases between. The chain's CDR3 is CASSVAPTVIVYNEQFF. DNA of the CDR3: TGTGCCAGCAGCGTCGCCCCGACAGTGATAGTCTACAATGAGCAGTTCTTC.

The CDR3 DNA reads TGTGCCACCAGCAGAGATGAGGCAGGGAAGCACACCGGGGAGCTGTTTTTT. Translation: CATSRDEAGKHTGELFF. The chain recombines TRBV15 with TRBJ2-2; weak D call: TRBD1 (5 bases). Germline V gene sequence: CDR1 LNHNV, CDR2 YYDKDF (reference sequence). The CDR3 has 17 residues. Trimming cost V 0 bases and J 3 bases, with 14 bases left between them.

CDR3 nucleotide sequence: TGTGCCAGCAGTTTTTCAGGGGCCGCCGGCTACGAGCAGTACTTC. This codes for CASSFSGAAGYEQYF. The V call is TRBV28, the J call TRBJ2-7, with D perhaps matching TRBD1 (6 bases). V lost 3 bases and J lost 3, with 15 bases in between. Germline loops: CDR1 MDHEN, CDR2 SYDVKM. This CDR3 contains 15 residues.

This chain uses TRBV9 with TRBJ1-1, with D unresolved. Deletions cut 4 bases from V and 4 bases from J, with 11 bases between. Looked up from germline, CDR1 is SGDLS and CDR2 is YYNGEE. This CDR3 region has 13 residues. The CDR3 spells CASSPHGLTEAFF. The CDR3 DNA sequence: TGTGCCAGCAGCCCCCACGGTCTCACTGAAGCTTTCTTT.

This clone was recorded once. The chain uses TRBV19 and TRBJ2-3; D is ambiguous. CDR3 size: 13 residues. The ends were cut back, 4 bases at V and 2 bases at J, with 7 bases in the middle. Germline-derived CDR1 and CDR2 are LNHDA and SQIVND (reference sequence). CDR3 DNA: TGTGCCAGTAGTAAGACACACACAGATACGCAGTATTTT. Translating it yields CASSKTHTDTQYF.

The chain is built from TRBV11-2 and TRBJ2-5; the match to TRBD2 covers 7 bases. The CDR3 runs 15 residues. The germline gives CDR1 SGHAT, CDR2 FQNNGV. V trimming: 7 bases; J trimming: 2 bases; junction bases outside the gene matches: 10. The CDR3 loop reads CASIKGEGRQETQYF. CDR3 bases: TGTGCCAGCATCAAAGGGGAGGGCAGGCAAGAGACCCAGTACTTC. Based on the CDR3 plus reference TRBV11-2 and TRBJ2-5, the full variable domain is EAGVAQSPRYKIIEKRQSVAFWCNPISGHATLYWYQQILGQGPKLLIQFQNNGVVDDSQLPKDRFSAERLKGVDSTLKIQPAKLEDSAVYLCASIKGEGRQETQYFGPGTRLLVL.

CDR3 sequence reads: CASSQAGVIEKLFF. In DNA form, the CDR3 reads TGCGCCAGCAGCCAAGCGGGTGTTATTGAAAAACTGTTTTTT. The chain employs TRBV4-1 and TRBJ1-4; D is unclear. The V and J ends lost 1 base and 7 bases respectively, with 10 bases between them. In germline, CDR1 is MGHRA, CDR2 YSYEKL. CDR3 length equals 14 residues.

This clone has just a few counts. The V and J genes are TRBV7-2 and TRBJ1-5; TRBD1 matches 7 bases. This CDR3 contains 15 residues. Germline CDR1 is SGHTA and CDR2 is FQGNSA. Trimming took 2 bases from V and 3 from J; bases not matched to a gene: 4. The CDR3, as DNA: TGTGCCAGCAGCTTAAGAGGGGGCCTCAATCAGCCCCAGCATTTT. Translating gives CASSLRGGLNQPQHF.

The chain recombines TRBV27 with TRBJ2-1, with TRBD2 identical over 11 bases. Germline CDR1 reads MNHEY; CDR2 reads SMNVEV (reference sequence). The CDR3 spans 17 residues. Trimming removed 5 bases from V and 4 bases from J; junction bases left unmatched: 10. CDR3 region: CASSQSSRLAGYNEQFF. The CDR3 nucleotides are TGTGCCAGCAGTCAATCCAGTAGACTAGCGGGGTACAATGAGCAGTTCTTC.

This clone was seen once. V gene TRBV30 combines with J gene TRBJ2-7, with TRBD1 identical over 9 bases. Looked up from germline, CDR1 is GTSNPN and CDR2 is SVGIG (reference sequence). With 7 bases clipped from V and 4 bases from J, the junction kept 8 bases outside the gene matches. The CDR3 has 13 residues. The DNA for the CDR3 is TGTGCCTCCGCCGGGACAGGGTGGTACGAGCAGTACTTC. It specifies CASAGTGWYEQYF.

The rearrangement uses TRBV3-1 (or the pseudogene TRBV3-2) and TRBJ1-4; possibly TRBD1 for D (5 bases). The germline V and J ends were trimmed by 6 bases and 3 bases, with 14 bases remaining between them. Germline-derived CDR1 and CDR2 are LGHDT and YNNKEL (reference sequence). CDR3 size: 15 residues. CDR3 sequence (DNA): TGTGCCAGCAGGGAGGGACCCACCTCTAATGAAAAACTGTTTTTT. Translating gives CASREGPTSNEKLFF.

The chain recombines TRBV28 with TRBJ1-2; 7 positions match TRBD1. Germline V gene sequence: CDR1 MDHEN, CDR2 SYDVKM. Trimming removed 3 bases from V and 0 bases from J; junction bases left unmatched: 10. The CDR3 is 17 residues long. CDR3 protein: CASSLGGQVGSNYGYTF. The DNA of the CDR3 is TGTGCCAGCAGTTTGGGAGGACAGGTTGGATCTAACTATGGCTACACCTTC.

This clone was seen only once. The genes are TRBV7-6 and TRBJ2-5; maybe TRBD2 (5 bases). CDR3 size: 14 residues. V dropped 2 bases and J dropped 3 bases, with 10 bases sitting between them. Germline V gene lookup returns CDR1 SGHVS and CDR2 FNYEAQ. The CDR3 loop is CASSLPGYEETQYF. The CDR3 region has the DNA TGTGCCAGCAGCTTACCGGGGTACGAAGAGACCCAGTACTTC.